Shown below are 27 T cell receptor beta chains from a single sample sequenced in a study of early T cells in non-severe SARS-CoV-2 infection. TCRdb used MiXCR to reprocess the 5' RACE reads, holding one entry per CDR3 protein. Among more than 55,000 distinct CDR3 sequences listed, around an eighth were seen once. The sequencing sample was made of whole blood. The receptors were gathered from an adult who was a healthcare worker with PCR-confirmed SARS-CoV-2 infection or an uninfected control (not recorded which).

This clonotype was detected a few times. The CDR3 loop is CASRQTGKNTEAFF. CDR3 in DNA: TGTGCCAGCAGACAGACAGGGAAGAACACTGAAGCTTTCTTT. This sequence joins TRBV6-6 and TRBJ1-1, with 7 bases fitting TRBD1. CDR1 and CDR2 from the germline V gene are MNHNY and SVGAGI (reference sequence). The ends lost 6 bases at V and 1 base at J; junction bases unmatched: 5. The CDR3 consists of 14 residues.

The table lists this clonotype with many counts. The rearrangement joins TRBV10-1 to TRBJ2-5; 10 bases align to TRBD1. V shed 3 bases and J 4 bases; nucleotides not matched to a gene: 5. The germline V gene has CDR1 WNHNN and CDR2 SYGVQD (reference sequence). The CDR3 has 15 amino acids. This CDR3 reads CASSDRQGAGETQYF. The DNA of the CDR3 is TGCGCCAGCAGTGATCGACAGGGGGCCGGAGAGACCCAGTACTTC.

This clonotype was seen a few times. This chain uses TRBV7-2 with TRBJ2-2, with a tentative D call TRBD1 (5 bases). V lost 7 bases and J lost 0, with 12 bases in between. Germline loops: CDR1 SGHTA, CDR2 FQGNSA. There are 15 residues in the CDR3. The CDR3 bases are TGTGCCAGCACGGCAGGGCTAACGAACACCGGGGAGCTGTTTTTT. Translating gives CASTAGLTNTGELFF.

Many counts were recorded for this clonotype. This chain uses TRBV6-5 with TRBJ2-3, with TRBD1 identical over 8 bases. V lost 7 bases to trimming and J lost 4 bases; unmatched junction nucleotides: 7. The length of the CDR3 is 14 residues. Germline V gives CDR1 MNHEY, CDR2 SVGAGI. CDR3 sequence reads: CASNSGGEADTQYF. Written as DNA, the CDR3 is TGTGCCAGCAACTCAGGGGGCGAGGCAGATACGCAGTATTTT.

This clonotype was observed many times. The rearrangement links TRBV7-9 to TRBJ2-2, with no clear D. The CDR3 has 15 amino acids. The germline V gene encodes CDR1 SEHNR and CDR2 FQNEAQ (reference sequence). V lost 6 bases and J lost 0, with 11 bases in between. This CDR3 is CASRPTLANTGELFF. The CDR3, as DNA: TGTGCCAGCAGACCGACACTCGCGAACACCGGGGAGCTGTTTTTT.

This clonotype was seen at least ten times. The chain uses TRBV6-5 and TRBJ1-1; 9 positions agree with TRBD1. Looked up from germline, CDR1 is MNHEY and CDR2 is SVGAGI. The CDR3 length is 13 residues. J gave up 10 bases and V 6 bases, and 9 bases lay outside the gene matches. The CDR3 region has the DNA TGTGCCAGCAGGGGACAGGGCACGCTTGGAGCTTTCTTT. Its protein is CASRGQGTLGAFF.

This clonotype came up many times. V usage is TRBV20-1 and J usage is TRBJ1-5, with D uncertain. Trimming removed 0 bases at V and 6 bases at J, with 15 bases between. Germline lookup yields CDR1 DFQATT and CDR2 SNEGSKA (reference sequence). CDR3 size: 15 residues. CDR3 coding DNA: TGCAGTGCTAGAGACCCCGGCCCGGGGAGTCAGCCCCAGCATTTT. This sequence encodes CSARDPGPGSQPQHF.

Here the CDR3 DNA reads TGTGCCAGCAGCCAAGATGGGGGGCCCTTCGAGCAGTACTTC. This translates into CASSQDGGPFEQYF. The genes are TRBV3-1 and TRBJ2-7, with D perhaps being TRBD1 or TRBD2 (6 bases each). Trimming took off 0 bases at V and 6 bases at J, with 12 bases between the two ends. The V gene's germline CDR1 is LGHDT and CDR2 YNNKEL (reference sequence). The CDR3 has 14 amino acids.

This clonotype was found many times. This chain connects TRBV10-3 to TRBJ1-2; D ambiguous. Germline CDR1 is ENHRY and CDR2 is SYGVKD. This CDR3 has 14 residues. Trimming left V 2 bases short and J 4 bases short, with 11 bases between. The CDR3 is CAISEEASSYGYTF. CDR3 in DNA: TGTGCCATCAGTGAGGAGGCGAGTTCCTATGGCTACACCTTC.

The chain employs TRBV10-3 and TRBJ1-1; 7 bases line up with TRBD1. The CDR3 runs 13 residues. CDR1 ENHRY and CDR2 SYGVKD come from the germline V gene. With 2 bases clipped from V and 4 bases from J, the junction kept 1 base outside the gene matches. The CDR3, as DNA: TGTGCCATCAGTGAGACAGGGGTCACTGAAGCTTTCTTT. This gives the protein CAISETGVTEAFF.

The V and J genes are TRBV18 and TRBJ2-5, with a possible D match to TRBD1 (6 bases). Deletions cut 6 bases from V and 3 bases from J, with 8 bases between. CDR1 and CDR2 from the germline V gene are KGHSH and LQKENI. There are 12 residues in the CDR3. The CDR3 nucleotides are TGTGCCAGCTCGCGGACAGAAGAGACCCAGTACTTC. Its protein is CASSRTEETQYF.

In this sample, this clonotype turned up a few times. V is TRBV9 and J is TRBJ2-5, with 8 bases lining up with TRBD2. Trimming at V came to 0 bases and at J to 4 bases, leaving 11 bases not matched to a gene. CDR1 is SGDLS, CDR2 YYNGEE, per germline. The CDR3 extends over 17 amino acids. CDR3 region: CASSVDLAGGTRETQYF. The CDR3 nucleotides read TGTGCCAGCAGCGTAGACCTCGCGGGGGGTACGAGAGAGACCCAGTACTTC.

V usage is TRBV20-1 and J usage is TRBJ2-7, with 10 bases lining up with TRBD1. The V gene's germline CDR1 is DFQATT and CDR2 SNEGSKA (reference sequence). This CDR3 has 13 residues. J was trimmed by 1 base and V by 3 bases; bases with no gene match: 0. CDR3 DNA: TGCAGTGCTAGGGGACAGGGGTCCTACGAGCAGTACTTC. This sequence encodes CSARGQGSYEQYF.

This clonotype was picked up many times. The DNA of the CDR3 is TGTGCCAGCGCTGGGGGGCTAAGCAACTATGGCTACACCTTC. It translates to CASAGGLSNYGYTF. The chain recombines TRBV7-2 with TRBJ1-2; tentative D call: TRBD1 (6 bases). The CDR3 is 14 amino acids. Germline V gene lookup returns CDR1 SGHTA and CDR2 FQGNSA. Trimming took off 8 bases at V and 2 bases at J, with 15 bases between the two ends.

The V and J genes are TRBV6-1 and TRBJ2-7, with 7 nucleotides matching TRBD2. The CDR3 length is 16 residues. The V gene end was trimmed by 4 bases and the J gene end by 3 bases; junction bases not matched to a gene: 12. The germline V gene has CDR1 MNHNS and CDR2 SASEGT. The CDR3 nucleotides are TGTGCCAGCAGTGCCTATCTAGCGGCCGCTGTCTACGAGCAGTACTTC. Protein: CASSAYLAAAVYEQYF.

The rearrangement joins TRBV10-3 to TRBJ2-5; TRBD2 agrees at 13 bases. The ends lost 6 bases at V and 1 base at J; junction bases unmatched: 5. The CDR3 runs to 16 residues. Germline CDR1 and CDR2: ENHRY and SYGVKD. The CDR3 DNA follows: TGTGCCATCAGAAGAGGGACTAGCGGGGCCCAAGAGACCCAGTACTTC. Protein sequence: CAIRRGTSGAQETQYF.

The chain employs TRBV20-1 and TRBJ2-5, with TRBD1 matching over 10 bases. The CDR3 length is 13 residues. Trimming removed 3 bases from V and 4 bases from J; junction bases left unmatched: 2. CDR1 and CDR2 from the germline V gene are DFQATT and SNEGSKA (reference sequence). The CDR3 DNA follows: TGCAGTGCTAGGACAGGGGGCGCAGAGACCCAGTACTTC. Its translation is CSARTGGAETQYF.

In its sample, this clonotype was seen many times. The genes are TRBV6-1 and TRBJ1-2; no firm D call. The germline V gene has CDR1 MNHNS and CDR2 SASEGT. The CDR3 length is 14 residues. V was pared by 0 bases and J by 4 bases, with 9 bases between. The CDR3 sequence: CASSEAGEAYGYTF. The CDR3 bases are TGTGCCAGCAGTGAAGCCGGGGAGGCCTATGGCTACACCTTC.

This clonotype has at least ten counts. V usage is TRBV5-1 and J usage is TRBJ1-2, with 8 bases identical to TRBD1. CDR3 length: 14 residues. Germline loops: CDR1 SGHRS, CDR2 YFSETQ. Trimming at V came to 4 bases and at J to 0 bases, leaving 2 bases not matched to a gene. Written as DNA, the CDR3 is TGCGCCAGCAGCCAGGGACAGGCTAACTATGGCTACACCTTC. It translates to CASSQGQANYGYTF.

The chain recombines TRBV6-6 with TRBJ2-5; tentatively, D is TRBD2 (5 bases). The CDR3 spans 12 residues. Germline lookup yields CDR1 MNHNY and CDR2 SVGAGI (reference sequence). Deletions cut 10 bases from V and 4 bases from J, with 13 bases between. The CDR3 DNA reads as TGTGCCACCCGAGCGCGGGTAGAGACCCAGTACTTC. Translated, it gives CATRARVETQYF.

The table lists this clonotype with many counts. This CDR3 is CASSTGDEQYF. DNA of the CDR3: TGTGCCAGCTCAACGGGAGACGAGCAGTACTTC. The genes are TRBV12-3 or TRBV12-4 and TRBJ2-7; TRBD2 might be the D (6 bases). CDR3 length: 11 residues. V was clipped by 8 bases and J by 5 bases, with 10 bases between them.

To note about this clonotype: The DNA is omitted, as the CDR3 cannot be located on it reliably, and the CDR3 follows TCRdb's listing. The chain joins TRBV30 to TRBJ2-1; TRBD1 reflects the table's D call only, with no check against the DNA. Germline CDR1 and CDR2: GTSNPN and SVGIG (reference sequence). Counting both end residues, the CDR3 totals 11 amino acids. The chain's CDR3 is CAWSVGAGTFF.

The CDR3 DNA follows: TGTGCCAGCAGCCCACAAGGAGGAGGGACTAGATTTGGGACGCAGTATTTT. This translates into CASSPQGGGTRFGTQYF. This chain uses TRBV7-9 with TRBJ2-3, with 8 bases identical to TRBD2. Looked up from germline, CDR1 is SEHNR and CDR2 is FQNEAQ (reference sequence). The CDR3 covers 17 residues. The junction had 19 bases not matched to a gene; V was cut back by 5 bases and J by 9 bases.

Ten or more counts support this clonotype. The V gene is TRBV7-2, the J gene TRBJ2-3, with TRBD2 identical over 9 bases. The V segment lost 5 bases and the J segment 6 bases; nucleotides outside the gene matches: 12. The germline V gene has CDR1 SGHTA and CDR2 FQGNSA. The CDR3 has 16 amino acids. CDR3 nucleotide sequence: TGTGCCAGCAGCGCCACAGCGGGGGGAGGGTCCGATACGCAGTATTTT. Its protein product is CASSATAGGGSDTQYF.

In this sample, this clonotype turned up a few times. The chain has TRBV5-1 and TRBJ1-1; D perhaps matches TRBD1 (5 bases). CDR3 length equals 14 residues. Trimming stripped 6 bases from V and 9 bases from J, with 21 bases between. The germline gives CDR1 SGHRS, CDR2 YFSETQ. The CDR3 is CASKFHRQPLKAFF. The CDR3 DNA reads as TGCGCCAGCAAGTTTCACAGGCAGCCACTGAAAGCTTTCTTT.

This chain links TRBV7-2 with TRBJ1-5; D is ambiguous. With 1 base removed from V and 6 bases from J, the gap between germline ends came to 7 bases. The CDR3 is 13 residues long. The germline V gene encodes CDR1 SGHTA and CDR2 FQGNSA. The CDR3: CASSLESAQPQHF. The CDR3 coding sequence is TGTGCCAGCAGCTTAGAGTCTGCTCAGCCCCAGCATTTT.

Only a few counts were recorded for this clonotype. The rearrangement joins TRBV5-1 to TRBJ1-2; D not resolved. Germline V CDR1 and CDR2: SGHRS, YFSETQ. Trimming pared 3 bases from V and 8 bases from J, leaving 14 bases between. The CDR3 extends over 13 amino acids. This chain's CDR3 is CASSSGAGGGYTF. CDR3 bases: TGCGCCAGCAGCTCGGGCGCCGGAGGGGGCTACACCTTC.